A single sample gave rise to the 22 T cell receptor beta chains below, sequenced in a study of blood T cells in healthy people across ages. Sample-barcoded 5' priming and a J-beta primer mix drove a second PCR of about 6 to 12 cycles. TCRdb analysed the 5' RACE reads with MiXCR anew, one entry per CDR3 protein. The sample includes fewer than 2,000,000 distinct CDR3 sequences, about 39% of them seen just once. The sample consisted of blood. Source of these receptors: a human donor in good health.

A few counts support this clonotype. The genes are TRBV7-2 and TRBJ2-5; D ambiguous. Germline values: CDR1 SGHTA, CDR2 FQGNSA. The CDR3 totals 18 residues. V was clipped by 1 base and J by 1 base, with 19 bases between them. In DNA, the CDR3 is TGTGCCAGCAGCTTAGGGGGTTTCTTAGGGTTTGCCCAAGAGACCCAGTACTTC. Translating gives CASSLGGFLGFAQETQYF.

This clonotype was seen more than once but under ten times. This sequence joins TRBV29-1 and TRBJ1-1; a weak D match, TRBD1 (5 bases). The CDR3 runs to 13 residues. V lost 1 base and J lost 4, with 10 bases in between. Germline V gives CDR1 SQVTM, CDR2 ANQGSEA. The CDR3 bases are TGCAGCGTTGAAGGCGACAGATCCACTGAAGCTTTCTTT. It codes for CSVEGDRSTEAFF.

The chain links TRBV4-2 to TRBJ2-6; D not resolved. Between the trimmed V and J ends, which lost 3 bases and 2 bases, there was a span of 11 bases. There are 16 residues in the CDR3. The germline V gene encodes CDR1 LGHNA and CDR2 YNFKEQ. The chain's CDR3 is CASSHELMAGANVLTF. CDR3 sequence (DNA): TGTGCCAGCAGCCACGAGCTAATGGCTGGGGCCAACGTCCTGACTTTC.

The V gene is TRBV12-3 or TRBV12-4, the J gene TRBJ2-1; 7 bases fit TRBD2. J gave up 13 bases and V 3 bases, and 12 bases lay outside the gene matches. The CDR3 spans 14 residues. CDR3 sequence reads: CASSFLGGRETQFF. The CDR3 DNA is TGTGCCAGCAGTTTTTTAGGAGGGCGGGAGACCCAGTTCTTC.

The CDR3 DNA sequence: TGTGCCAGCAGTTTGACAGGATCGGTGGTCGGGGAGCTGTTTTTT. Protein sequence: CASSLTGSVVGELFF. The chain joins TRBV11-2 to TRBJ2-2, with TRBD1 as a possible D gene (6 bases). V lost 6 bases and J 7 bases, leaving 18 bases between the germline ends. This CDR3 has 15 amino acids. From germline, CDR1 is SGHAT and CDR2 FQNNGV.

The sample holds a few counts of this clonotype. A read error may be the cause here, since a much bigger clone is one base away. The rearrangement uses TRBV4-3 and TRBJ2-1; TRBD2 agrees at 12 bases. Germline values: CDR1 LGHNA, CDR2 YSLEER. Germline trimming cut 6 bases from V and 8 bases from J; bases unmatched to any gene: 8. The CDR3 spans 15 residues. The CDR3 DNA reads TGCGCCAGCAGTGAATGGACTAGCGGGGTTGATGAGCAGTTCTTC. It is translated as CASSEWTSGVDEQFF.

The chain joins TRBV5-1 to TRBJ1-5, with D hard to call. The V gene lost 4 bases and the J gene lost 7 bases, with 6 bases spanning the gap. The CDR3 consists of 11 residues. CDR1 and CDR2 from the germline V gene are SGHRS and YFSETQ. The DNA of the CDR3 is TGCGCCAGCAGCCGTGCCCAGCCCCAGCATTTT. Its protein is CASSRAQPQHF.

This clonotype has more than one count but fewer than ten. V gene TRBV3-1 combines with J gene TRBJ2-1; possible D gene TRBD2, 6 bases. Trimming removed 1 base from V and 4 bases from J, with 14 bases in between. This CDR3 is built from 16 residues. CDR1 is LGHDT, CDR2 YNNKEL, per germline (reference sequence). CDR3 nucleotides: TGTGCCAGCAGCCAAGTAACGGGACTCAAATACAATGAGCAGTTCTTC. Its translation: CASSQVTGLKYNEQFF.

This clonotype was observed a few times. CDR3 DNA sequence: TGCGCCAGCAGCCCCCCGGTTGGGACAGACAATGAGCAGTTCTTC. Protein product: CASSPPVGTDNEQFF. The genes are TRBV5-1 and TRBJ2-1; 7 bases line up with TRBD1. The CDR3 totals 15 residues. Per germline, CDR1 SGHRS and CDR2 YFSETQ. Unmatched junction bases numbered 9, after V lost 4 bases and J lost 5 bases.

The chain couples TRBV9 to TRBJ2-5; tentative D call: TRBD2 (7 bases). The germline V gene encodes CDR1 SGDLS and CDR2 YYNGEE. V was pared by 3 bases and J by 5 bases, with 14 bases between. The CDR3 sequence is 14 residues long. CDR3 nucleotide sequence: TGTGCCAGCAGCGCCCCGGGGGGCTGGGAGACCCAGTACTTC. This gives the protein CASSAPGGWETQYF.

The CDR3 DNA follows: TGCGCCAGCAGCCAACGAGAAGCGACAGGGGGTGGCTACACCTTC. Protein: CASSQREATGGGYTF. The chain couples TRBV4-1 to TRBJ1-2; 9 positions agree with TRBD1. CDR1 is MGHRA, CDR2 YSYEKL, per germline. The V and J ends lost 2 bases and 7 bases, in that order; junction bases with no gene match: 8. CDR3 length equals 15 residues.

A single count supports this clonotype. One end of the junction is discordant with germline, which a read error may explain. As DNA, the CDR3 is TGTGCCAGCAGCTCAGACAGCTCCACAGGTACGCAGTATTTT. Translation gives CASSSDSSTGTQYF. The J gene is TRBJ2-3, the V gene TRBV7-2, with D tentatively TRBD1 (5 bases). This CDR3 contains 14 residues. The germline CDR1 and CDR2 sequences are SGHTA and FQGNSA.

The chain employs TRBV7-8 and TRBJ2-6; D not resolved. Germline V gives CDR1 SGHVS, CDR2 FQNEAQ. This CDR3 region has 17 residues. The germline V and J ends were trimmed by 0 bases and 0 bases, with 9 bases remaining between them. CDR3 loop: CASSLAFGPSGANVLTF. The CDR3, as DNA: TGTGCCAGCAGCTTAGCCTTCGGGCCCTCTGGGGCCAACGTCCTGACTTTC.

This chain joins TRBV29-1 and TRBJ2-7; D not resolved. The germline V and J ends were trimmed by 6 bases and 4 bases, with 13 bases remaining between them. There are 12 residues in the CDR3. From germline, CDR1 is SQVTM and CDR2 ANQGSEA. DNA of the CDR3: TGCAGCGTGAACTCGGGCCAATACGAGCAGTACTTC. Its translation is CSVNSGQYEQYF.

The chain is built from TRBV12-3 or TRBV12-4 and TRBJ1-1; the match to TRBD1 covers 7 bases. V shed 2 bases, J shed 4 bases, and the junction held 4 bases outside the gene matches. The CDR3 loop spans 14 amino acids. The CDR3 DNA follows: TGTGCCAGCAGTTTAAGGGGGCTGAGCACTGAAGCTTTCTTT. Translating it yields CASSLRGLSTEAFF.

V and J are TRBV4-3 and TRBJ2-3; perhaps TRBD1 as D (7 bases). Germline assignment: CDR1 LGHNA and CDR2 YSLEER. The CDR3 has 19 amino acids. The V and J ends lost 0 bases and 1 base respectively, with 20 bases between them. CDR3 amino acids: CASSQEGRLGDRGTDTQYF. CDR3 DNA: TGCGCCAGCAGCCAAGAAGGGAGGTTGGGGGACAGAGGCACAGATACGCAGTATTTT.

The J gene is TRBJ1-2, the V gene TRBV4-1; tentative D call: TRBD1 (6 bases). CDR1 MGHRA and CDR2 YSYEKL come from the germline V gene. The CDR3 runs to 18 residues. Trimming shortened V by 0 bases and J by 4 bases, and 21 bases separated the two germline ends. This chain's CDR3 is CASSQETGQPLGVYGYTF. In DNA form, the CDR3 reads TGCGCCAGCAGCCAAGAGACTGGACAGCCCCTGGGGGTCTATGGCTACACCTTC.

This clonotype was seen a few times. This chain connects TRBV19 to TRBJ2-3, with D tentatively TRBD2 (6 bases). The CDR3 loop spans 16 amino acids. Deletions cut 5 bases from V and 2 bases from J, with 17 bases between. The germline V gene has CDR1 LNHDA and CDR2 SQIVND (reference sequence). In nucleotides, the CDR3 is TGTGCCAGTAGTCCCTCGTTGGGACTTGACACAGATACGCAGTATTTT. Its translation: CASSPSLGLDTDTQYF.

V gene TRBV7-2 combines with J gene TRBJ2-5, with 7 bases identical to TRBD1. The J call is in doubt because the DNA end fits TRBJ2-7 better. This CDR3 is built from 15 residues. The V gene's germline CDR1 is SGHTA and CDR2 FQGNSA. In DNA form, the CDR3 reads TGTGCCAGCAGCCCCCACCCGACAGGGCCCTACGAGCAGTACTTC. It codes for CASSPHPTGPYEQYF.

The table lists this clonotype with a few counts. The DNA of the CDR3 is TGCAGTGCCCCCGAGCATCAAGACACTGAAGCTTTCTTT. Translating gives CSAPEHQDTEAFF. This chain uses TRBV20-1 with TRBJ1-1; D is undetermined. The V and J ends lost 6 bases and 3 bases respectively, with 14 bases between them. The V gene's germline CDR1 is DFQATT and CDR2 SNEGSKA (reference sequence). CDR3 length equals 13 residues.

This sequence joins TRBV7-2 and TRBJ2-1; D is ambiguous. Trimming shortened V by 4 bases and J by 6 bases, and 10 bases separated the two germline ends. The germline gives CDR1 SGHTA, CDR2 FQGNSA. The CDR3 runs to 13 residues. CDR3 sequence reads: CASSSRAGNEQFF. The CDR3 DNA sequence: TGTGCCAGCAGCTCCCGGGCCGGCAATGAGCAGTTCTTC.

CDR3 bases: TGCGCCAGCAGCCAAGAGATTTCACAGCAAGAGACCCAGTACTTC. Amino acid sequence: CASSQEISQQETQYF. The rearrangement links TRBV4-1 to TRBJ2-5; D gene ambiguous. V lost 0 bases and J 2 bases, leaving 10 bases between the germline ends. The germline gives CDR1 MGHRA, CDR2 YSYEKL. This CDR3 comprises 15 residues.